The TCR beta chain under discussion was sequenced for a study of blood T cell repertoires in COVID-19. The junction had 2 bases not matched to a gene; V was cut back by 3 bases and J by 5 bases. This CDR3 region has 13 residues. Assay used: immunoSEQ multiplex PCR; TCRdb lists only in-frame clones, some missing. The sample lists under 300,000 clones, about 83% seen once, with 1.9% in the top ten. This receptor was identified in a man aged 25-40 years who had recovered from COVID-19. The chain uses TRBV12-3 or TRBV12-4 and TRBJ2-5, with TRBD2 matching 8 bases. Sample: peripheral blood. CDR3 in amino acids: CASSFSGGETQYF. CDR3 sequence (DNA): TGTGCCAGCAGTTTTTCGGGGGGGGAGACCCAGTACTTC.